This T cell receptor (beta chain) was captured by sequencing in a study of CD8+CD57+ T cells in acquired aplastic anemia. Study-wide context: Each DNA sample taken from sorted CD4+ and CD8+ cells came to about 3 ug on average. Points from the study as a whole: Patients and controls turned out to have 25 to 35 CD8+ CDR3 sequences in common.

Germline V lookup: CDR1 MGHRA, CDR2 YSYEKL. This CDR3 is built from 14 residues. Trimming pared 4 bases from V and 5 bases from J, leaving 15 bases between. Before being chosen for sequencing, patients had shown CD8+CD57+ cell expansion by flow cytometry. The patients, all of them, had severe acquired aplastic anemia. When blood sampling took place, the patients had received no therapy. CDR3 and TCR beta VDJ profiling relied on genomic DNA as the template. Using its own MiXCR run on the reads, TCRdb lists one record per CDR3 protein. Of about 200,000 distinct CDR3 sequences listed, roughly two thirds were seen once; the top ten hold about 60%. Remarks on this clonotype: The antigen remains undetermined.

Source material: sorted CD4+, CD8+, or CD8+CD57+ T cells (not recorded which) from PBMCs. The chain carries TRBV4-1 and TRBJ2-7; D could derive from TRBD1 or TRBD2 (5 bases each). The TCR originated in a human donor with aplastic anemia. The CDR3 here is CASSLVGAGDEQYF. As DNA, the CDR3 is TGCGCCAGCAGCCTCGTCGGGGCAGGAGACGAGCAGTACTTC.